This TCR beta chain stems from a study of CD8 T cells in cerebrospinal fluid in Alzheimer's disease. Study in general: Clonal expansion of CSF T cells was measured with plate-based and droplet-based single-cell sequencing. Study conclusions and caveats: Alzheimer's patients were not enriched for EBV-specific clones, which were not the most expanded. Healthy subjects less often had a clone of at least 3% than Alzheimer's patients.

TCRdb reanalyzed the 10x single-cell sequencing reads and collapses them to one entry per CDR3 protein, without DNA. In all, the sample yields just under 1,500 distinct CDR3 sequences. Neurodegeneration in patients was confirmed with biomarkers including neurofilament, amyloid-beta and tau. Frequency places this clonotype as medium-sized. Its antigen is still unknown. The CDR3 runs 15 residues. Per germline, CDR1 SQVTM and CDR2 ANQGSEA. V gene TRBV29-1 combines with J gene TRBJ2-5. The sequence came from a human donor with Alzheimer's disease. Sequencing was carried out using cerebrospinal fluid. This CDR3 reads CSVETRQVLQETQYF.